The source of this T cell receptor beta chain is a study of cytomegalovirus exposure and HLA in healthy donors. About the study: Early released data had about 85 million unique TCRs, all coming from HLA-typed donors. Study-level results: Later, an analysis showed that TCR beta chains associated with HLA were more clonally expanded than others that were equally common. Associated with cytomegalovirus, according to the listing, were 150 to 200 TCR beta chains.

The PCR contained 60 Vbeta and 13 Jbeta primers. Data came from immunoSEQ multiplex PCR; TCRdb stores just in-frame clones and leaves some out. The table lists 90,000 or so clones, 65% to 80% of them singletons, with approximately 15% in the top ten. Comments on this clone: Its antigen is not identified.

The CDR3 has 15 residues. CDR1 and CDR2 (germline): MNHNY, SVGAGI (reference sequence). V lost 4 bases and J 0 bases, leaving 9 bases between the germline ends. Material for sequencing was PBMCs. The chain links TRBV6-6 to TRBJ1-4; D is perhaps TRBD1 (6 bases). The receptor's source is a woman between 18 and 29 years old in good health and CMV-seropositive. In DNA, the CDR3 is TGTGCCAGCAGTTTGGACAGAGCAACTAATGAAAAACTGTTTTTT. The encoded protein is CASSLDRATNEKLFF.